This entry lists 28 T cell receptor beta chains sequenced from one sample in a study of breast tumors, draining lymph nodes, adjacent tissues. Breast cancer patients provided tissue from their axillary draining lymph nodes. Each CDR3 protein is one row after TCRdb ran MiXCR on the multiplex PCR reads. The sample includes 150,000 to 200,000 distinct CDR3 sequences, around a third of them seen just once. The source material was axillary lymph node tissue. The receptors come from a female donor with breast cancer. Some clones in this sample may be carry-over from other donors' samples.

The gene calls are TRBV20-1 and TRBJ1-1, with 7 bases that match TRBD1. The germline CDR1 and CDR2 sequences are DFQATT and SNEGSKA (reference sequence). V lost 5 bases to trimming and J lost 8 bases; unmatched junction nucleotides: 14. This CDR3 has 14 residues. As DNA, the CDR3 is TGCAGTGCTCCCACAGGGGCCAGAAGCCCCGAAGCTTTCTTT. Residues: CSAPTGARSPEAFF.

This clonotype was seen ten or more times. The V call is TRBV19, the J call TRBJ2-2, with D possibly matching TRBD2 (5 bases). V was pared by 5 bases and J by 6 bases, with 13 bases between. Germline V gene data show CDR1 as LNHDA and CDR2 as SQIVND (reference sequence). This CDR3 comprises 14 residues. The CDR3 sequence is CASSVLRGAGELFF. The DNA of the CDR3 is TGTGCCAGTAGTGTCCTTCGGGGTGCCGGGGAGCTGTTTTTT.

Only a few counts were recorded for this clonotype. A much larger clone is a single base away; this may be a read error. This chain links TRBV20-1 with TRBJ2-5, with 7 bases lining up with TRBD1. The CDR3 totals 13 residues. Per the germline V gene, CDR1 is DFQATT and CDR2 is SNEGSKA (reference sequence). CDR3 sequence (DNA): TGCAGTGCTAGAGGACAGGGCAGAGAGGCCCAGTACTTC. As protein: CSARGQGREAQYF.

The rearrangement joins TRBV12-3 or TRBV12-4 to TRBJ1-5; TRBD1 might be the D (5 bases). This CDR3 comprises 14 residues. The V end lost 6 bases, the J end lost 7 bases, and 16 bases lay between the germline ends. The CDR3 bases are TGTGCCAGCAGCTGCGGACACAACGGGCAGCCCCAGCATTTT. Translated, it gives CASSCGHNGQPQHF.

Worth noting for this clonotype: At one of its ends the junction is not consistent with the germline gene, which may arise from a read error. The V and J genes are TRBV12-3 or TRBV12-4 and TRBJ2-3; maybe TRBD1 (6 bases). The CDR3 is made up of 15 amino acids. The DNA of the CDR3 is TGTGCCAGCAGTTCCTTAGGACAGAACACAGATACGCAGCGTTTT. This translates into CASSSLGQNTDTQRF.

This clonotype was picked up many times. V usage is TRBV20-1 and J usage is TRBJ2-1, with 11 bases identical to TRBD2. Germline assignment: CDR1 DFQATT and CDR2 SNEGSKA (reference sequence). Trimming at V came to 7 bases and at J to 5 bases, leaving 13 bases not matched to a gene. This CDR3 is built from 16 residues. The CDR3 protein is CSVNRVGLAVNNEQFF. The CDR3 DNA follows: TGCAGTGTTAATAGAGTGGGACTAGCGGTCAACAATGAGCAGTTCTTC.

This clonotype was detected ten times or more. The chain carries TRBV2 and TRBJ2-2; D might be TRBD2 (5 bases). Germline CDR1 is SNHLY and CDR2 is FYNNEI. V dropped 1 base and J dropped 0 bases, with 9 bases sitting between them. The CDR3 runs 16 residues. The CDR3 DNA follows: TGTGCCAGCAGTGAAGATGAGGGCACGAACACCGGGGAGCTGTTTTTT. Protein sequence: CASSEDEGTNTGELFF. Looking up the rest from reference TRBV2 and TRBJ2-2 gives the full variable domain: EPEVTQTPSHQVTQMGQEVILRCVPISNHLYFYWYRQILGQKVEFLVSFYNNEISEKSEIFDDQFSVERPDGSNFTLKIRSTKLEDSAMYFCASSEDEGTNTGELFFGEGSRLTVL.

This clonotype occurred once. The chain is built from TRBV7-9 and TRBJ2-5; 10 bases agree with TRBD2. The germline V gene encodes CDR1 SEHNR and CDR2 FQNEAQ (reference sequence). This CDR3 has 15 residues. V dropped 2 bases and J dropped 6; count of bases not matched to a gene: 6. This chain's CDR3 is CASSLSGTSVKTQYF. The CDR3, as DNA: TGTGCCAGCAGCTTATCCGGGACTAGCGTGAAGACCCAGTACTTC.

With respect to this clonotype: Since the CDR3 does not end with the conserved phenylalanine or tryptophan, this likely comes from a read error. The J gene is TRBJ2-7, the V gene TRBV4-2; TRBD2 matches at 9 bases. After removal of 3 bases from V and 2 bases from J, the junction contained 2 bases not matched to a gene. The CDR3 has 14 amino acids. Germline V gives CDR1 LGHNA, CDR2 YNFKEQ. The DNA for the CDR3 is TGTGCCAGCAGCCACCGCGGGGGGGCCTACGAGCAGTACCTC. This sequence encodes CASSHRGGAYEQYL.

V and J are TRBV9 and TRBJ1-6, with no clear D. V was clipped by 0 bases and J by 1 base, with 8 bases between them. This CDR3 region has 16 residues. CDR1 is SGDLS and CDR2 is YYNGEE in the germline V gene. DNA for the CDR3: TGTGCCAGCAGCGTAGGGGTGGGATCCTATAATTCACCCCTCCACTTT. It translates to CASSVGVGSYNSPLHF. The full variable domain, its missing parts supplied by reference TRBV9 and TRBJ1-6, is DSGVTQTPKHLITATGQRVTLRCSPRSGDLSVYWYQQSLDQGLQFLIQYYNGEERAKGNILERFSAQQFPDLHSELNLSSLELGDSALYFCASSVGVGSYNSPLHFGNGTRLTVT.

This clonotype was seen at least ten times. The chain carries TRBV27 and TRBJ1-6; perhaps TRBD1 as D (5 bases). CDR3 length equals 13 residues. Trimming removed 5 bases from V and 14 bases from J, with 16 bases in between. Per germline, CDR1 MNHEY and CDR2 SMNVEV (reference sequence). CDR3 sequence: CASSLGTPPSLHF. The CDR3 DNA is TGTGCCAGCAGTCTCGGGACTCCCCCATCCCTCCACTTT.

This clonotype was seen ten or more times. A read error may account for a junction end that differs from germline. The chain uses TRBV12-3 or TRBV12-4 and TRBJ1-2, with 8 bases lining up with TRBD1. CDR3 length: 9 residues. CDR3 sequence (DNA): TGCACGACAGGGGCTGGCTACACCTTC. Translating gives CTTGAGYTF.

In its sample, this clonotype was seen many times. V usage is TRBV20-1 and J usage is TRBJ2-7; D call uncertain. The CDR3 spans 14 residues. V was clipped by 4 bases and J by 2 bases, with 15 bases between them. From germline, CDR1 is DFQATT and CDR2 SNEGSKA (reference sequence). The CDR3 DNA is TGCAGTGCTATAAAAGAACTCCCGGCCTACGAGCAGTACTTC. Protein sequence: CSAIKELPAYEQYF.

The chain has TRBV29-1 and TRBJ2-3, with 8 bases lining up with TRBD2. Germline V CDR1 and CDR2: SQVTM, ANQGSEA. The junction had 16 bases not matched to a gene; V was cut back by 6 bases and J by 11 bases. CDR3 length: 14 amino acids. In nucleotides, the CDR3 is TGCAGCGTCGCAAGCGGGAGCTCCTACAATGAGCAGTATTTT. Its translation is CSVASGSSYNEQYF.

This clonotype has ten or more counts. The chain uses TRBV5-8 and TRBJ2-5, with a tentative D call TRBD2 (6 bases). Between the trimmed V and J ends, which lost 0 bases and 2 bases, there was a span of 8 bases. CDR3 length equals 14 residues. Germline values: CDR1 SGHTS, CDR2 YDEGEE. CDR3 residues: CASSLVAEQETQYF. The CDR3 bases are TGTGCCAGCAGCTTGGTAGCGGAACAAGAGACCCAGTACTTC. The complete variable domain, with remaining parts taken from reference TRBV5-8 and TRBJ2-5, reads EAGVTQSPTHLIKTRGQQATLRCSPISGHTSVYWYQQALGLGLQFLLWYDEGEERNRGNFPPRFSGRQFPNYSSELNVNALELEDSALYLCASSLVAEQETQYFGPGTRLLVL.

The chain recombines TRBV6-6 with TRBJ2-7, with 11 bases fitting TRBD2. Germline assignment: CDR1 MNHNY and CDR2 SVGAGI (reference sequence). Trimming at V came to 5 bases and at J to 2 bases, leaving 11 bases not matched to a gene. CDR3 length: 17 residues. CDR3 sequence (DNA): TGTGCCAGCAGTCACACACGGGGACTAGCGGTGACCTACGAGCAGTACTTC. This sequence encodes CASSHTRGLAVTYEQYF.

In its sample, this clonotype was seen many times. The chain links TRBV7-2 to TRBJ2-2; D possibly corresponds to TRBD2 (6 bases). The CDR3 extends over 15 amino acids. Germline V lookup: CDR1 SGHTA, CDR2 FQGNSA. V was trimmed by 3 bases and J by 2 bases, leaving 10 bases between them. CDR3 in DNA: TGTGCCAGCAGCTTCGGGGGAACTAACACCGGGGAGCTGTTTTTT. It yields the protein CASSFGGTNTGELFF.

A few counts support this clonotype. This clone may be a read error of a much larger clone one base away. J is TRBJ2-7 and V is TRBV20-1, with TRBD2 matching 10 bases. This CDR3 has 13 amino acids. V lost 5 bases and J lost 3; bases outside the gene matches: 4. Germline values: CDR1 DFQATT, CDR2 SNEGSKA (reference sequence). CDR3 coding DNA: TGCAGTGCTGGAAGGACTAGCGGCTACGAGCAGTACTTC. As protein: CSAGRTSGYEQYF.

The chain couples TRBV7-2 to TRBJ1-6; D remains unclear. The CDR3 is 14 amino acids. Germline lookup yields CDR1 SGHTA and CDR2 FQGNSA. Trimming shortened V by 5 bases and J by 13 bases, and 18 bases separated the two germline ends. The CDR3 DNA follows: TGTGCCAGCAGCCCCCCTCGCCGATATTGGCCCCTCCACTTT. This codes for CASSPPRRYWPLHF.

Many counts were recorded for this clonotype. The chain carries TRBV6-6 and TRBJ2-2; a possible D gene is TRBD1 (6 bases). CDR1 is MNHNY, CDR2 SVGAGI, per germline (reference sequence). Trimming removed 1 base from V and 5 bases from J, with 14 bases in between. The CDR3 is 16 residues long. The DNA for the CDR3 is TGTGCCAGCAGTTACTGGGTGGACAGTTCAACCGGGGAGCTGTTTTTT. Amino acids: CASSYWVDSSTGELFF.

This clonotype occurred many times. J is TRBJ1-2 and V is TRBV2; a weak D match, TRBD1 (5 bases). Deletions cut 6 bases from V and 8 bases from J, with 16 bases between. The CDR3 has 13 residues. From germline, CDR1 is SNHLY and CDR2 FYNNEI. CDR3 region: CASSGGVGKGYTF. The CDR3 DNA is TGTGCCAGCAGCGGGGGGGTGGGGAAGGGCTACACCTTC.

Points on this clonotype: One base away lies a much larger clone, so this may be a sequencing read error. The conserved closing phenylalanine or tryptophan is absent in this CDR3, likely reflecting a read error. The V gene is TRBV7-2, the J gene TRBJ2-7; 7 nucleotides match TRBD1. Trimming cost V 5 bases and J 2 bases; bases outside gene matches: 6. Germline values: CDR1 SGHTA, CDR2 FQGNSA. This CDR3 region has 14 residues. The CDR3 DNA follows: TGTGCCAGCAGCGTGACAGGGATTCCCTACGAGCAGTACCTC. It is translated as CASSVTGIPYEQYL.

This clonotype was detected ten times or more. The chain couples TRBV18 to TRBJ2-1, with TRBD1 as a possible D gene (6 bases). The V end lost 3 bases, the J end lost 6 bases, and 9 bases lay between the germline ends. In germline, CDR1 is KGHSH, CDR2 LQKENI. CDR3 size: 13 residues. CDR3 amino acids: CASSPNRANEQFF. CDR3 sequence (DNA): TGTGCCAGCTCACCCAACAGGGCCAATGAGCAGTTCTTC.

The chain employs TRBV20-1 and TRBJ2-7; 8 bases fit TRBD2. Per germline, CDR1 DFQATT and CDR2 SNEGSKA (reference sequence). V was pared by 0 bases and J by 7 bases, with 8 bases of the junction left unmatched. This CDR3 spans 14 amino acids. CDR3 residues: CSARDLAGGSEQYF. Written as DNA, the CDR3 is TGCAGTGCTAGAGATTTGGCGGGGGGCTCTGAGCAGTACTTC.

This clonotype was seen many times. The CDR3 DNA follows: TGTGCCAGCAGCCAAGACAGCCAAGAGACCCAGTACTTC. Translation: CASSQDSQETQYF. The chain couples TRBV6-5 to TRBJ2-5; weak D call: TRBD1 (5 bases). Per the germline V gene, CDR1 is MNHEY and CDR2 is SVGAGI. The germline V and J ends were trimmed by 6 bases and 1 base, with 9 bases remaining between them. This CDR3 has 13 residues.

The V gene is TRBV6-5, the J gene TRBJ2-1; 8 bases are a match to TRBD2. The ends lost 2 bases at V and 7 bases at J; junction bases unmatched: 1. There are 13 residues in the CDR3. In germline, CDR1 is MNHEY, CDR2 SVGAGI. CDR3 residues: CASSYVAGNEQFF. As DNA, the CDR3 is TGTGCCAGCAGTTACGTAGCGGGGAATGAGCAGTTCTTC.

The rearrangement links TRBV6-1 to TRBJ1-1; D is undetermined. Germline V gene data show CDR1 as MNHNS and CDR2 as SASEGT. This CDR3 spans 12 amino acids. Trimming took 6 bases from V and 0 from J, leaving 5 bases between them. CDR3 residues: CASRNMNTEAFF. The CDR3 DNA follows: TGTGCCAGCAGAAACATGAACACTGAAGCTTTCTTT.

Concerning this clonotype: A much larger clone differs by one base, so this may be a read error. The chain is built from TRBV20-1 and TRBJ1-5; D may be TRBD1 (6 bases). The CDR3 covers 14 residues. V was cut by 5 bases and J by 9 bases, with 20 bases left in between. Germline CDR1 reads DFQATT; CDR2 reads SNEGSKA (reference sequence). The CDR3 protein is CSAGNRERDPPQHF. The CDR3 nucleotides are TGCAGTGCTGGTAACAGGGAGAGGGATCCGCCCCAGCATTTT.